The clone carrying this TCR beta chain has a handful of counts. Its antigen is unknown. These data come from a study of blood T cells in healthy people across ages. Study findings and constraints: The study found more naive CD4+ cells and higher diversity in long-lived than aged donors.

V gave up 2 bases and J gave up 7 bases, with 15 bases separating them. The CDR3 covers 15 residues. Looked up from germline, CDR1 is DFQATT and CDR2 is SNEGSKA (reference sequence). For the second PCR, which ran for about 7 to 11 cycles, a sample-barcoded 5' primer and a J-beta primer mix were used. TCRdb used MiXCR to reprocess the 5' RACE reads, holding one entry per CDR3 protein. The profile covers about a million distinct CDR3 sequences, with 35% to 45% appearing a single time and 13% taken by the ten largest. Each individual donor underwent a draw of approximately 9.8 milliliters of peripheral blood.

This TCR derives from a man aged 18 to 30 in good health. Sequencing was carried out using blood. The chain recombines TRBV20-1 with TRBJ1-6, with unresolved D. CDR3 sequence (DNA): TGCAGTGCTAGAAGACAATCGAGAGAGAATTCACCCCTCCACTTT. As protein: CSARRQSRENSPLHF.